This entry is about one T cell receptor (beta chain). The sample is drawn from a study of control samples from healthy donors and cancer patients. The CDR3 runs 18 residues. The method was immunoSEQ multiplex PCR; TCRdb's version includes in-frame clones alone and lacks a portion of them. The profile shows 75,000 to 100,000 clones, just under 95% of them singletons. The V gene is TRBV21-1, the J gene TRBJ1-4; TRBD1 was called by the table and not checked on the DNA. TRBV21-1 is a recognized pseudogene. The source is a human donor in good health. The donor label of this sample is uncertain. The sequenced sample was blood. The CDR3 reads CASSKEKRAEGQGKKLFF. DNA for the CDR3: TGTGCCAGCAGCAAAGAGAAGAGGGCCGAAGGACAGGGGAAAAAACTGTTTTTT.